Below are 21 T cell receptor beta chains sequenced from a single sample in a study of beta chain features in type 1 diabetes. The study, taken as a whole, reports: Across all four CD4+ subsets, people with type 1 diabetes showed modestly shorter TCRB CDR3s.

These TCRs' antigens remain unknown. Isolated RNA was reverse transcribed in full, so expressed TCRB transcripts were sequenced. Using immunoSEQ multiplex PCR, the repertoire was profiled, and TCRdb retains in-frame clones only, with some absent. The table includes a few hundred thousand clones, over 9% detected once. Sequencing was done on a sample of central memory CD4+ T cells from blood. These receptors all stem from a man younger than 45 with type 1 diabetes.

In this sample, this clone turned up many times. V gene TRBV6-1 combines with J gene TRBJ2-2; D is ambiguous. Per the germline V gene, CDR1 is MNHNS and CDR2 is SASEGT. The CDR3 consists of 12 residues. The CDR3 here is CGSLAAAGELFF. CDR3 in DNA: TGTGGCTCCCTCGCGGCGGCCGGGGAGCTGTTTTTT.

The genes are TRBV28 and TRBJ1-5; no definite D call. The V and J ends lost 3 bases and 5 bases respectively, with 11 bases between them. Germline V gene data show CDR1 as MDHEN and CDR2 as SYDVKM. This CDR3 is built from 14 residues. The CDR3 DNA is TGTGCCAGCAGTTTGGTCAGGCAAGATCAGCCCCAGCATTTT. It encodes CASSLVRQDQPQHF.

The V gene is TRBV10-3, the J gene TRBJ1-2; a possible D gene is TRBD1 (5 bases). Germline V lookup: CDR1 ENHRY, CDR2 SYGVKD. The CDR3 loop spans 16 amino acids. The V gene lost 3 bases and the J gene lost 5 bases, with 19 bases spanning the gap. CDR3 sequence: CAISETPLTGGYGYTF. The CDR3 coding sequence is TGTGCCATCAGTGAAACCCCCCTAACCGGGGGATATGGCTACACCTTC.

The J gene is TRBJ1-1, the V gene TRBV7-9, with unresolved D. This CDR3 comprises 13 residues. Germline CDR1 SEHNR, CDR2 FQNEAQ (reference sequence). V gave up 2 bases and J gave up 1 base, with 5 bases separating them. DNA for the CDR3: TGTGCCAGCAGCTTAAGCAGGAACACTGAAGCTTTCTTT. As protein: CASSLSRNTEAFF.

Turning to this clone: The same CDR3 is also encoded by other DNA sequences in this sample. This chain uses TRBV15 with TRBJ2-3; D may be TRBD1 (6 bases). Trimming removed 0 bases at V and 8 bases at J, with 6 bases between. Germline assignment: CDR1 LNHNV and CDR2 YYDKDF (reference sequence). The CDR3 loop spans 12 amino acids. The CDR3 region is CATSREGGTQYF. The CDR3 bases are TGTGCCACCAGCAGAGAAGGGGGTACGCAGTATTTT.

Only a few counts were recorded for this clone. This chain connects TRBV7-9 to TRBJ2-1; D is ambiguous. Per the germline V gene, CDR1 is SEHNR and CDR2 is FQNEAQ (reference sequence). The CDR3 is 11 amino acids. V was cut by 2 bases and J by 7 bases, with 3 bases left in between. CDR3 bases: TGTGCCAGCAGCTTATCTAATGAGCAGTTCTTC. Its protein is CASSLSNEQFF.

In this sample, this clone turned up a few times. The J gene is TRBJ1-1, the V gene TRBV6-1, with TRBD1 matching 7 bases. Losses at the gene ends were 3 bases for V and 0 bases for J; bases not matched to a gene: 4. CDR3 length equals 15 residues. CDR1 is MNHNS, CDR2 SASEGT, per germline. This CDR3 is CASSDIGTVNTEAFF. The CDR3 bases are TGTGCCAGCAGTGATATAGGGACAGTGAACACTGAAGCTTTCTTT.

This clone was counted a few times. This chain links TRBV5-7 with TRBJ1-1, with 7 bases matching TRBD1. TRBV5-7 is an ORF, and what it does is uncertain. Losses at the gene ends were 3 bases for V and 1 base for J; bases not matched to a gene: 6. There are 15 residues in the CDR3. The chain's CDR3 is CASSWTWDRNTEAFF. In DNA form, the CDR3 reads TGTGCCAGCAGCTGGACCTGGGACAGGAACACTGAAGCTTTCTTT.

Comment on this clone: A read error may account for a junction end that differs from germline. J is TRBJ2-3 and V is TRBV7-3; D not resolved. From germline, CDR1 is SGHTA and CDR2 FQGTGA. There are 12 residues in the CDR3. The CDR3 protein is CASSQEGDTQYF. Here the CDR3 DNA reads TGCGCCAGCAGCCAAGAAGGGGATACGCAGTATTTT.

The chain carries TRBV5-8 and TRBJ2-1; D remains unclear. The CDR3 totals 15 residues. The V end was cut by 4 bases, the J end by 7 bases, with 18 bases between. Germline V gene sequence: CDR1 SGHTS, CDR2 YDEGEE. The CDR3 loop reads CASSPKLHEENEQFF. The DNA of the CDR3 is TGTGCCAGCAGCCCCAAGCTCCACGAAGAGAATGAGCAGTTCTTC.

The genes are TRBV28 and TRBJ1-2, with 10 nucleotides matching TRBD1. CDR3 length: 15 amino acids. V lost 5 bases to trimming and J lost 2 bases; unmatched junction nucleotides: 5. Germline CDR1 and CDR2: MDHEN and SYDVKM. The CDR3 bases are TGTGCCAGCAGTCCCGGGGGACAGGGGAACTATGGCTACACCTTC. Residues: CASSPGGQGNYGYTF.

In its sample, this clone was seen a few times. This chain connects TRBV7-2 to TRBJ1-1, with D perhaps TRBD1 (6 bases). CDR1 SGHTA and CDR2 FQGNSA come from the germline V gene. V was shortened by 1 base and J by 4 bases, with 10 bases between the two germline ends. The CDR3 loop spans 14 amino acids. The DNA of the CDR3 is TGTGCCAGCAGCTTAGGGGGGGCGATCACTGAAGCTTTCTTT. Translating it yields CASSLGGAITEAFF. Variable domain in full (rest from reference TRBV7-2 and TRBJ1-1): GAGVSQSPSNKVTEKGKDVELRCDPISGHTALYWYRQSLGQGLEFLIYFQGNSAPDKSGLPSDRFSAERTGGSVSTLTIQRTQQEDSAVYLCASSLGGAITEAFFGQGTRLTVV.

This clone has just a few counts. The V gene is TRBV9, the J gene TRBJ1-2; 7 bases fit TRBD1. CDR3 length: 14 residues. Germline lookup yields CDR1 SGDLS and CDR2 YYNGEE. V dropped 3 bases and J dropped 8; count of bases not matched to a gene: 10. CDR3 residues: CASSAEGALWGYTF. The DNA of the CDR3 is TGTGCCAGCAGCGCCGAGGGGGCACTGTGGGGCTACACCTTC.

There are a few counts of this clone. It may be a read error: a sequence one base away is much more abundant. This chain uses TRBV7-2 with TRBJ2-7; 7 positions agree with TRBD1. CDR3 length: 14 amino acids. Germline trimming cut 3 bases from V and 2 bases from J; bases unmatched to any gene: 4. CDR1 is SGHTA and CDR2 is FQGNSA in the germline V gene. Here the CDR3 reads CASSFGTATYEQYF. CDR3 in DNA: TGTGCCAGCAGCTTCGGGACAGCTACCTACGAGCAGTACTTC.

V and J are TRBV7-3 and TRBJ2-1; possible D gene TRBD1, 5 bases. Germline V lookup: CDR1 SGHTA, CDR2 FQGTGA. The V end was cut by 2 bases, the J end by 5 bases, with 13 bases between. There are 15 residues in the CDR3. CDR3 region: CASSLSPRQNNEQFF. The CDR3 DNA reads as TGTGCCAGCAGCTTATCACCTAGACAGAACAATGAGCAGTTCTTC.

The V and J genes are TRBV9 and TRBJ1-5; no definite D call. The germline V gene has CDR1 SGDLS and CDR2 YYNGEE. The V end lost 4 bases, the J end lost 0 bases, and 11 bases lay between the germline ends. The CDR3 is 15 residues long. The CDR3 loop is CASSLDGNSNQPQHF. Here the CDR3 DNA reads TGTGCCAGCAGCCTGGACGGAAATAGCAATCAGCCCCAGCATTTT.

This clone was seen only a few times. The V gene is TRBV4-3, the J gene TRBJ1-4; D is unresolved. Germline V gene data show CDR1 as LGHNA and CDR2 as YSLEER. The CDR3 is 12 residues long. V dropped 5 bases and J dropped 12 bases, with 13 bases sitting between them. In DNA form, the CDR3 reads TGCGCCAGCAGCGCCCGACTGGGTGAACTGTTTTTT. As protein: CASSARLGELFF.

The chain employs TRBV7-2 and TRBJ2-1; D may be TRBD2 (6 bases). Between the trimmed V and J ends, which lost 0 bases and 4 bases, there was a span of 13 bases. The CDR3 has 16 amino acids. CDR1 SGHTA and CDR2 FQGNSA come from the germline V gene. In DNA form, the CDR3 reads TGTGCCAGCAGCTTAGCGCTAGCGCTTACATACAATGAGCAGTTCTTC. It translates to CASSLALALTYNEQFF.

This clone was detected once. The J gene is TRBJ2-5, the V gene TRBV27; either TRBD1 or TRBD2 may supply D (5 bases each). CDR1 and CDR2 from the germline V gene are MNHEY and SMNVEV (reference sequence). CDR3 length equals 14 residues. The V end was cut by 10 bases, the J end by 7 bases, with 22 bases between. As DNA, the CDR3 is TGTGCCACTTCGCAATCCGGCTTCGGGGCGACCCAGTACTTC. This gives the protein CATSQSGFGATQYF.

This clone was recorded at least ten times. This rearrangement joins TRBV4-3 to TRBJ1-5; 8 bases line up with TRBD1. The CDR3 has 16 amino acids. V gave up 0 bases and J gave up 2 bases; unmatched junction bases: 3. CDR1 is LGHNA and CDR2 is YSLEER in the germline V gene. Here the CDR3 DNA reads TGCGCCAGCAGCCAAGATCTGGGACAGGGCAATCAGCCCCAGCATTTT. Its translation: CASSQDLGQGNQPQHF.

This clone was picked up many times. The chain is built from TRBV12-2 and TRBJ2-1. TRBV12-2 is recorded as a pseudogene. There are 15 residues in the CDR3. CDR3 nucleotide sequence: TGTGCAAGTCGCCAATCCTTCCTCCGCTACAATGAGCAGTTCTTC. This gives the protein CASRQSFLRYNEQFF.